Following are 29 T cell receptor beta chains from one sample sequenced in a study of vaccination and CD4 T cells after COVID-19. TCRdb re-analysed the PCR reads in MiXCR, keeping a single row per CDR3 protein. This sample has approximately 30,000 distinct CDR3 sequences, with 45% to 55% found just once. Time point noted: late sampling 161 to 241 days after vaccination in three convalescent patients. The sequencing used CD4+ T cells from blood, collected about 7 months after SARS-CoV-2 vaccination. These receptors were taken from a human donor who had recovered from COVID-19.

The chain couples TRBV6-1 to TRBJ1-1, with 8 bases matching TRBD1. Trimming removed 0 bases from V and 3 bases from J; junction bases left unmatched: 0. CDR3 size: 14 residues. Germline V gene sequence: CDR1 MNHNS, CDR2 SASEGT. The CDR3 reads CASSEATGDTEAFF. The CDR3 DNA follows: TGTGCCAGCAGTGAAGCGACAGGGGACACTGAAGCTTTCTTT.

The chain couples TRBV12-3 or TRBV12-4 to TRBJ2-7; D tentatively fits TRBD1 or TRBD2 (5 bases each). The CDR3 has 14 amino acids. V dropped 6 bases and J dropped 2 bases, with 14 bases sitting between them. The CDR3: CASRTGTRTYEQYF. In DNA form, the CDR3 reads TGTGCCAGCAGAACCGGGACCCGGACCTACGAGCAGTACTTC.

This clonotype was seen a few times. The chain uses TRBV19 and TRBJ1-2, with a possible D match to TRBD1 (5 bases). The CDR3 is 14 amino acids. V dropped 7 bases and J dropped 0 bases, with 12 bases sitting between them. Germline CDR1 LNHDA, CDR2 SQIVND (reference sequence). CDR3 sequence (DNA): TGTGCCAGTACGTGGGACCCAGCTAACTATGGCTACACCTTC. Protein sequence: CASTWDPANYGYTF.

The chain couples TRBV6-1 to TRBJ1-5; the D is unclear. Germline loops: CDR1 MNHNS, CDR2 SASEGT. Trimming left V 5 bases short and J 0 bases short, with 5 bases between. The length of the CDR3 is 13 residues. The CDR3 loop is CASSIRSNQPQHF. The DNA of the CDR3 is TGTGCCAGCAGTATTCGTAGCAATCAGCCCCAGCATTTT.

This sequence joins TRBV20-1 and TRBJ1-2; TRBD1 matches 9 bases. Germline lookup yields CDR1 DFQATT and CDR2 SNEGSKA (reference sequence). The CDR3 covers 12 residues. The junction had 3 bases not matched to a gene; V was cut back by 5 bases and J by 5 bases. CDR3 sequence: CSALGQGYGYTF. CDR3 DNA sequence: TGCAGTGCTCTTGGACAGGGGTATGGCTACACCTTC.

The chain carries TRBV15 and TRBJ2-7; no firm D call. Trimming removed 1 base at V and 0 bases at J, with 7 bases between. This CDR3 contains 14 residues. Germline assignment: CDR1 LNHNV and CDR2 YYDKDF (reference sequence). The CDR3 spells CATSRGGNSYEQYF. The DNA for the CDR3 is TGTGCCACCAGCAGAGGAGGAAACTCCTACGAGCAGTACTTC.

The sample holds a few counts of this clonotype. The chain employs TRBV20-1 and TRBJ2-5; the D gene could be TRBD1 or TRBD2 (5 bases each). This CDR3 is built from 13 residues. V lost 6 bases and J lost 5, with 16 bases in between. Germline V gives CDR1 DFQATT, CDR2 SNEGSKA (reference sequence). The CDR3 DNA follows: TGCAGTGCAACACTGGGGGTGGGCGAGACCCAGTACTTC. Its translation: CSATLGVGETQYF.

This clonotype showed up just a few times. The CDR3: CASSSWTRAGAGELFF. In DNA, the CDR3 is TGTGCCAGCAGTTCCTGGACCAGGGCGGGGGCCGGGGAGCTGTTTTTT. V and J are TRBV6-5 and TRBJ2-2, with 7 bases fitting TRBD2. CDR1 is MNHEY and CDR2 is SVGAGI in the germline V gene. Unmatched junction bases numbered 11, after V lost 4 bases and J lost 6 bases. CDR3 length equals 16 residues.

This chain uses TRBV27 with TRBJ2-7, with 10 bases aligning to TRBD1. The CDR3 has 16 residues. Germline CDR1 reads MNHEY; CDR2 reads SMNVEV (reference sequence). V shed 7 bases and J 5 bases; nucleotides not matched to a gene: 14. In nucleotides, the CDR3 is TGTGCCAGCACACAGAGACCGGGACAGGGGTTGGACGAGCAGTACTTC. Its protein product is CASTQRPGQGLDEQYF.

V and J are TRBV6-4 and TRBJ1-3; D remains ambiguous. The V and J ends lost 10 bases and 8 bases respectively, with 9 bases between them. Germline V gene lookup returns CDR1 MRHNA and CDR2 SNTAGT. The CDR3 is 10 amino acids. Here the CDR3 reads CATPGDTIYF. The CDR3 nucleotides read TGTGCCACCCCCGGGGACACCATATATTTT.

This clonotype occurred a few times. This chain joins TRBV7-6 and TRBJ2-1; TRBD2 might be the D (6 bases). V was pared by 1 base and J by 6 bases, with 13 bases between. The CDR3 length is 15 residues. Germline values: CDR1 SGHVS, CDR2 FNYEAQ. CDR3 protein: CASSLGPLGGNEQFF. CDR3 coding DNA: TGTGCCAGCAGCTTAGGACCACTGGGGGGCAATGAGCAGTTCTTC.

This clonotype has only one observation. The rearrangement links TRBV10-3 to TRBJ2-5, with D unresolved. The CDR3 contains 12 residues. CDR1 and CDR2 (germline): ENHRY, SYGVKD. Trimming stripped 2 bases from V and 3 bases from J, with 4 bases between. The CDR3, as DNA: TGTGCCATCAGTGAGCCCGAAGAGACCCAGTACTTC. Protein: CAISEPEETQYF.

This sequence joins TRBV6-4 and TRBJ2-1; D possibly corresponds to TRBD2 (5 bases). Trimming took 6 bases from V and 9 from J, leaving 15 bases between them. The CDR3 is 13 amino acids. CDR1 and CDR2 (germline): MRHNA, SNTAGT. The DNA of the CDR3 is TGTGCCAGCAGCGAGGGCCCTCTTGGTGAGCAGTTCTTC. It yields the protein CASSEGPLGEQFF.

V and J are TRBV24-1 and TRBJ2-2; D ambiguous. CDR1 is KGHDR, CDR2 SFDVKD, per germline. This CDR3 is built from 16 residues. The ends were cut back, 4 bases at V and 4 bases at J, with 15 bases in the middle. CDR3 DNA sequence: TGTGCCACCAGTGAGCATCCCGGCGTTGGCACCGGGGAGCTGTTTTTT. It codes for CATSEHPGVGTGELFF.

The chain employs TRBV20-1 and TRBJ2-5, with 9 bases identical to TRBD1. Germline V gives CDR1 DFQATT, CDR2 SNEGSKA (reference sequence). The CDR3 extends over 15 amino acids. The V gene end was trimmed by 0 bases and the J gene end by 5 bases; junction bases not matched to a gene: 7. The DNA of the CDR3 is TGCAGTGCTAGAGATCCAACAGGGGGCGGGGAGACCCAGTACTTC. Encoded protein: CSARDPTGGGETQYF.

Only a few counts were recorded for this clonotype. In DNA form, the CDR3 reads TGTGCCAGCAGCAACGACAGGGGCGTGGGCACAGATACGCAGTATTTT. Encoded protein: CASSNDRGVGTDTQYF. The V call is TRBV27, the J call TRBJ2-3; 8 bases are shared with TRBD1. This CDR3 has 16 residues. Trimming removed 6 bases from V and 1 base from J; junction bases left unmatched: 9. Germline assignment: CDR1 MNHEY and CDR2 SMNVEV (reference sequence).

The chain recombines TRBV27 with TRBJ2-2, with 10 bases lining up with TRBD1. From germline, CDR1 is MNHEY and CDR2 SMNVEV (reference sequence). The CDR3 covers 16 residues. V lost 5 bases, J lost 6 bases, and 9 bases stayed unmatched. This chain's CDR3 is CASSGQGGLMAGELFF. The CDR3, as DNA: TGTGCCAGCAGTGGACAGGGGGGTCTGATGGCCGGGGAGCTGTTTTTT.

The V call is TRBV7-3, the J call TRBJ2-1; D may be TRBD2 (6 bases). This CDR3 spans 13 amino acids. V was cut by 5 bases and J by 7 bases, with 12 bases left in between. Per the germline V gene, CDR1 is SGHTA and CDR2 is FQGTGA. The CDR3 DNA follows: TGTGCCAGCAGCCGGGACTTCCCGAATGAGCAGTTCTTC. Residues: CASSRDFPNEQFF.

This chain connects TRBV20-1 to TRBJ2-1; 10 bases match TRBD2. After removal of 1 base from V and 8 bases from J, the junction contained 8 bases not matched to a gene. The CDR3 has 15 residues. Germline-derived CDR1 and CDR2 are DFQATT and SNEGSKA (reference sequence). CDR3 sequence: CSARASGRARDEQFF. The CDR3 DNA follows: TGCAGTGCTAGAGCCAGCGGGAGGGCCAGGGATGAGCAGTTCTTC.

The V call is TRBV7-9, the J call TRBJ2-3; 8 nucleotides agree with TRBD1. CDR3 length: 16 amino acids. Germline V gene data show CDR1 as SEHNR and CDR2 as FQNEAQ (reference sequence). The J segment lost 2 bases and the V segment lost 4 bases, leaving 8 bases of the junction unmatched. The chain's CDR3 is CASSSHTGGLTDTQYF. The CDR3, as DNA: TGTGCCAGCAGCTCGCACACAGGGGGTCTCACAGATACGCAGTATTTT.

The sample holds a few counts of this clonotype. The chain couples TRBV6-1 to TRBJ1-5; a possible D gene is TRBD1 (5 bases). This CDR3 spans 13 amino acids. V gave up 6 bases and J gave up 2 bases, with 8 bases separating them. Germline CDR1 and CDR2: MNHNS and SASEGT. The CDR3 reads CASSVGGNQPQHF. For the CDR3, the DNA is TGTGCCAGCAGCGTAGGGGGCAATCAGCCCCAGCATTTT.

This clonotype occurred a few times. This chain uses TRBV7-8 with TRBJ1-2, with unresolved D. Germline lookup yields CDR1 SGHVS and CDR2 FQNEAQ. V was cut by 1 base and J by 2 bases, with 5 bases left in between. The CDR3 sequence is 13 residues long. The CDR3 loop reads CASSLGPNYGYTF. CDR3 DNA sequence: TGTGCCAGCAGCTTAGGACCCAACTATGGCTACACCTTC.

The CDR3 loop is CSARGVLGEQFF. The CDR3, as DNA: TGCAGTGCCCGGGGTGTCTTGGGTGAGCAGTTCTTC. The genes are TRBV20-1 and TRBJ2-1; D might be TRBD2 (5 bases). The V gene's germline CDR1 is DFQATT and CDR2 SNEGSKA (reference sequence). V was clipped by 6 bases and J by 9 bases, with 15 bases between them. The CDR3 is 12 amino acids.

CDR3 protein: CSARTGADSWSSPLHF. The CDR3 region has the DNA TGCAGTGCTAGAACCGGTGCGGACAGTTGGTCTTCACCCCTCCACTTT. The chain uses TRBV20-1 and TRBJ1-6; possibly TRBD1 for D (6 bases). The CDR3 is 16 residues long. CDR1 and CDR2 (germline): DFQATT, SNEGSKA (reference sequence). V was pared by 2 bases and J by 9 bases, with 20 bases between.

By share, this clonotype ranks as medium-sized. The chain joins TRBV6-1 to TRBJ2-7; 8 bases line up with TRBD2. The CDR3 is 15 amino acids. Germline assignment: CDR1 MNHNS and CDR2 SASEGT. V shed 6 bases and J 4 bases; nucleotides not matched to a gene: 11. CDR3 amino acids: CASSPETGGSYEQYF. DNA of the CDR3: TGTGCCAGCAGCCCCGAGACGGGAGGGAGTTACGAGCAGTACTTC.

J is TRBJ1-2 and V is TRBV6-5; D may be TRBD1 (5 bases). Trimming took off 2 bases at V and 8 bases at J, with 15 bases between the two ends. CDR3 length equals 14 residues. In germline, CDR1 is MNHEY, CDR2 SVGAGI. The CDR3 DNA reads TGTGCCAGCAGTTACGGTCCGGGGGGGAGCGGCTACACCTTC. It is translated as CASSYGPGGSGYTF.

This rearrangement joins TRBV24-1 to TRBJ2-5; the D gene is possibly TRBD2 (6 bases). CDR3 length: 14 residues. Trimming removed 6 bases at V and 5 bases at J, with 15 bases between. CDR1 is KGHDR and CDR2 is SFDVKD in the germline V gene. The CDR3 sequence is CATSMPGRTETQYF. The CDR3 coding sequence is TGTGCCACCAGTATGCCAGGGAGGACGGAGACCCAGTACTTC.

The V gene is TRBV20-1, the J gene TRBJ2-7, with 7 bases identical to TRBD2. CDR1 is DFQATT and CDR2 is SNEGSKA in the germline V gene (reference sequence). CDR3 length equals 12 residues. CDR3 nucleotides: TGCAGCTCCAGGGCGGGAGCCTACGAGCAGTACTTC. It codes for CSSRAGAYEQYF.

This clonotype has a handful of counts. The chain links TRBV20-1 to TRBJ1-5; D unresolved. CDR1 and CDR2 (germline): DFQATT, SNEGSKA (reference sequence). The CDR3 spans 14 residues. The V gene lost 5 bases and the J gene lost 4 bases, with 15 bases spanning the gap. The CDR3 reads CSASPAGLNQPQHF. The DNA for the CDR3 is TGCAGTGCTTCGCCAGCGGGTCTTAATCAGCCCCAGCATTTT.